The source of this T cell receptor (beta chain) is a study of CD8+CD57+ T cells in acquired aplastic anemia. Study information: Across the sorted CD4+ and CD8+ cells, DNA amounts averaged approximately 3.1 ug.

General study findings and limits: Controls and patients did not differ significantly in CD8+ Simpson's diversity.

Concerning this clonotype itself: What it recognizes is unknown.

TCR beta VDJ combinations and CDR3 sequences were profiled from genomic DNA. TCRdb passed the reads through MiXCR, listing each CDR3 protein once. In the table there are more than 150,000 distinct CDR3 sequences, under 55% of which are singletons. Germline V lookup: CDR1 SEHNR, CDR2 FQNEAQ (reference sequence). The V segment lost 11 bases and the J segment 1 base; nucleotides outside the gene matches: 4. CDR3 size: 12 residues. Patients chosen for sequencing had CD8+CD57+ cells that had expanded, as shown by flow cytometry. The chain employs TRBV7-9 and TRBJ1-1; 7 nucleotides agree with TRBD1. Sequencing was performed on sorted CD4+, CD8+, or CD8+CD57+ T cells (not recorded which) from PBMCs. The clonotype comes from a human donor with aplastic anemia. The CDR3 nucleotides are TGTGCCGGACAGGACAGGAACACTGAAGCTTTCTTT. It yields the protein CAGQDRNTEAFF.